This T cell receptor beta chain was obtained from a study of post-analysis software for immune sequencing data. Study-level information: Relapsing-remitting, secondary progressive and progressive-relapsing multiple sclerosis were all included among the disease courses.

V lost 2 bases and J lost 1, with 15 bases in between. The CDR3 has 16 amino acids. Germline V CDR1 and CDR2: DFQATT, SNEGSKA (reference sequence). Study-wide findings and caveats: Same-batch samples co-clustered strongly by F measure. Multiple sclerosis was associated with a significant reduction in normalized Chao1 diversity relative to controls. Compared with controls, patients had more of about five TRBV segments, including TRBV5-6, TRBV5-1 and TRBV20-1.

Unique molecular identifiers featured in each of the TCR beta cDNA libraries. Each batch of roughly 0.95 to 10 million T cells produced hundreds of thousands of cDNA molecules. MiXCR was run by TCRdb on the PCR reads, yielding one entry per CDR3 protein. The repertoire includes some 690,000 distinct CDR3 sequences, 25% to 30% of them detected once, and roughly 0.54% sits in the top ten. This clonotype has just a few counts. Its target is not known. The sequenced sample was blood. This receptor was taken from a girl between 10 and 17 years old with multiple sclerosis. V and J are TRBV20-1 and TRBJ1-5; maybe TRBD1 (6 bases). The CDR3 bases are TGCAGTGCTAGAAGGCCCTGGACAGAGAGCAATCAGCCCCAGCATTTT. Translation: CSARRPWTESNQPQHF.